Listed below are T cell receptor beta chains from one sample, sequenced in a study of shared clonotypes between healthy human individuals. The table came from immunoSEQ multiplex PCR; TCRdb's copy has only in-frame clones and leaves some out. The sample comprises over a million clones, 78% of which are singletons, and 0.61% rests with the top ten. Material: memory CD4+ T cells from PBMCs. Receptors were obtained from a man between 18 and 35 years old in good health. Some clones in this sample may be carry-over from other donors' samples. CDR3s include the opening cysteine and the closing phenylalanine or tryptophan. The D gene is left open where the match is weak. Clone size is given for some rows only: seen once, a few or many times, or a class if the clone is expanded.

d_call: -
j_call: TRBJ2-4
v_call: TRBV15
clone_size: -
cdr3_nt: TGTGCCACCAGCAGAGTAGGTGGCCTAGCCAAAAACATTCAGTACTTC
cdr3_aa: CATSRVGGLAKNIQYF

d_call: -
j_call: TRBJ2-3
v_call: TRBV25-1
clone_size: -
cdr3_nt: TGTGCCAGCAGTGATCAGACGCTCGTTGGAGATACGCAGTATTTT
cdr3_aa: CASSDQTLVGDTQYF

d_call: TRBD2
j_call: TRBJ2-2
v_call: TRBV15
clone_size: -
cdr3_nt: TGTGCCACCAGCATGGGTGTGCTAGCGGCGAACACCGGGGAGCTGTTTTTT
cdr3_aa: CATSMGVLAANTGELFF

d_call: -
j_call: TRBJ2-1
v_call: TRBV28
clone_size: -
cdr3_nt: TGTGCCAGCCTCACCCGACAGGTCTCTGGAGAGCAGTTCTTC
cdr3_aa: CASLTRQVSGEQFF

d_call: -
j_call: TRBJ2-7
v_call: TRBV28
clone_size: -
cdr3_nt: TGTGCCAGCAGTTTGAGGCGGGACCTTTCCTACGAGCAGTACTTC
cdr3_aa: CASSLRRDLSYEQYF

d_call: -
j_call: TRBJ2-5
v_call: TRBV5-1
clone_size: -
cdr3_nt: TGCGCCAGCAGCTTGGAAGGTCAAGAGACCCAGTACTTC
cdr3_aa: CASSLEGQETQYF

d_call: -
j_call: TRBJ1-1
v_call: TRBV2
clone_size: few
cdr3_nt: TGTGCCAGCGTTAGGGCAGTGAACACTGAAGCTTTCTTT
cdr3_aa: CASVRAVNTEAFF

d_call: TRBD1
j_call: TRBJ1-1
v_call: TRBV23-1
clone_size: -
cdr3_nt: TGCGCCAGCAGTCCCGGGGGAGGGGGCGAGGCTGAAGCTTTCTTT
cdr3_aa: CASSPGGGGEAEAFF

d_call: -
j_call: TRBJ2-2
v_call: TRBV5-1
clone_size: -
cdr3_nt: TGCGCCAGCAGCTCCCACAGGCCAAACACCGGGGAGCTGTTTTTT
cdr3_aa: CASSSHRPNTGELFF

d_call: -
j_call: TRBJ1-4
v_call: TRBV18
clone_size: -
cdr3_nt: TGTGCCAGCTCTGACACGAGGACGGATGAAAAACTGTTTTTT
cdr3_aa: CASSDTRTDEKLFF

d_call: TRBD2
j_call: TRBJ2-1
v_call: TRBV11-3
clone_size: few
cdr3_nt: TGTGCCAGCCCGCTAGCGGGAGTAGGTATCAATGAGCAGTTCTTC
cdr3_aa: CASPLAGVGINEQFF

d_call: -
j_call: TRBJ1-3
v_call: TRBV7-9
clone_size: -
cdr3_nt: TGTGCCAGCAGCCAGGACGGGGCCTCTGGAAACACCATATATTTT
cdr3_aa: CASSQDGASGNTIYF

d_call: -
j_call: TRBJ1-4
v_call: TRBV5-1
clone_size: -
cdr3_nt: TGCGCCAGCAGCCACTATGGGGATAATAATGAAAAACTGTTTTTT
cdr3_aa: CASSHYGDNNEKLFF

d_call: TRBD2
j_call: TRBJ2-5
v_call: TRBV2
clone_size: -
cdr3_nt: TGTGCCAGCAGCCGCGGGGGTCAAGAGACCCAGTACTTC
cdr3_aa: CASSRGGQETQYF

d_call: -
j_call: TRBJ1-4
v_call: TRBV25-1
clone_size: -
cdr3_nt: TGTGCCAGCACCTATGGTGGAAAACTGTTTTTT
cdr3_aa: CASTYGGKLFF

d_call: -
j_call: TRBJ2-2
v_call: TRBV9
clone_size: -
cdr3_nt: TGTGCCAGCAGCGTAGATCCCTCGAACACCGGGGAGCTGTTTTTT
cdr3_aa: CASSVDPSNTGELFF

d_call: -
j_call: TRBJ1-1
v_call: TRBV6-5
clone_size: -
cdr3_nt: TGTGCCAGCGGACCGTCAAGGGGGGCGAACACTGAAGCTTTCTTT
cdr3_aa: CASGPSRGANTEAFF

d_call: -
j_call: TRBJ1-2
v_call: TRBV27
clone_size: -
cdr3_nt: TGTGCCAGCAGTTTATCGAACCGCAACTATGGCTACACCTTC
cdr3_aa: CASSLSNRNYGYTF

d_call: TRBD1
j_call: TRBJ2-7
v_call: TRBV10-3
clone_size: many
cdr3_nt: TGTGCCATCAGTCCCTCCGACAGGGCCGAGCAGTACTTC
cdr3_aa: CAISPSDRAEQYF

d_call: -
j_call: TRBJ2-3
v_call: TRBV5-6
clone_size: -
cdr3_nt: TGTGCCAGCAGCTTAGTTGGGGGCGCAACAGATACGCAGTATTTT
cdr3_aa: CASSLVGGATDTQYF

d_call: -
j_call: TRBJ2-3
v_call: TRBV7-8
clone_size: -
cdr3_nt: TGTGCCAGCAGCTTAGAGCCCCTACTAGTGACGGTTTCGGCTAGCACAGATACGCAGTATTTT
cdr3_aa: CASSLEPLLVTVSASTDTQYF

d_call: TRBD1
j_call: TRBJ2-1
v_call: TRBV10-3
clone_size: -
cdr3_nt: TGTGCCATCAGTGGAGGGACAGGGGGCTACAATGAGCAGTTCTTC
cdr3_aa: CAISGGTGGYNEQFF

d_call: -
j_call: TRBJ1-5
v_call: TRBV7-2
clone_size: once
cdr3_nt: TGTGCCAGCAGCTTGGGACAAAGCCAGCCCCAGCATTTT
cdr3_aa: CASSLGQSQPQHF

d_call: -
j_call: TRBJ2-1
v_call: TRBV5-1
clone_size: -
cdr3_nt: TGCGCCAGCAGCCTGAACGGCGGCAGGAATGAGCAGTTCTTC
cdr3_aa: CASSLNGGRNEQFF

d_call: -
j_call: TRBJ2-3
v_call: TRBV6-6
clone_size: -
cdr3_nt: TGTGCCAGCAGTCCTCCGGACAGAGGCACAGATACGCAGTATTTT
cdr3_aa: CASSPPDRGTDTQYF

d_call: -
j_call: TRBJ2-3
v_call: TRBV7-2
clone_size: -
cdr3_nt: TGTGCCAGCAGCTTAGGGGGACTCACAGATACGCAGTATTTT
cdr3_aa: CASSLGGLTDTQYF

d_call: -
j_call: TRBJ1-1
v_call: TRBV6-1
clone_size: -
cdr3_nt: TGTGCCAGCACCAGGTCGCTGAACACTGAAGCTTTCTTT
cdr3_aa: CASTRSLNTEAFF

d_call: -
j_call: TRBJ2-1
v_call: TRBV5-1
clone_size: -
cdr3_nt: TGCGCCAGCAGCCGACGCCGTGGACTTTACAATGAGCAGTTCTTC
cdr3_aa: CASSRRRGLYNEQFF

d_call: TRBD2
j_call: TRBJ2-5
v_call: TRBV19
clone_size: few
cdr3_nt: TGTGCCAGTAGTATAACTAGCGTCCAAGAGACCCAGTACTTC
cdr3_aa: CASSITSVQETQYF

d_call: -
j_call: TRBJ2-7
v_call: TRBV7-6
clone_size: once
cdr3_nt: TGTGCCAGCAGCTTAACCGCAGGCCTTACCTACGAGCAGTACTTC
cdr3_aa: CASSLTAGLTYEQYF

d_call: -
j_call: TRBJ2-2
v_call: TRBV28
clone_size: -
cdr3_nt: TGTGCCAGCAGTGATCGACAGGCGAACACCGGGGAGCTGTTTTTT
cdr3_aa: CASSDRQANTGELFF

d_call: TRBD1
j_call: TRBJ2-3
v_call: TRBV2
clone_size: few
cdr3_nt: TGTGCCAGCAGTGCCCAGGGGGTCACAGATACGCAGTATTTT
cdr3_aa: CASSAQGVTDTQYF

d_call: TRBD1
j_call: TRBJ2-5
v_call: TRBV7-8
clone_size: -
cdr3_nt: TGTGCCAGCAAGATAGACAGGGCAGTAGAGACCCAGTACTTC
cdr3_aa: CASKIDRAVETQYF

d_call: -
j_call: TRBJ2-3
v_call: TRBV5-6
clone_size: -
cdr3_nt: TGTGCCAGCAGCGATAGGGAGGGGGGAGATACGCAGTATTTT
cdr3_aa: CASSDREGGDTQYF

d_call: TRBD1
j_call: TRBJ1-2
v_call: TRBV28
clone_size: once
cdr3_nt: TGTGCCAGCAGTGGAACAGGGGGTTCGAACTATGGCTACACCTTC
cdr3_aa: CASSGTGGSNYGYTF

d_call: -
j_call: TRBJ2-3
v_call: TRBV5-4
clone_size: -
cdr3_nt: TGTGCCAGCAGCCCGCCGAGCAGGGACACAGATACGCAGTATTTT
cdr3_aa: CASSPPSRDTDTQYF

d_call: TRBD2
j_call: TRBJ2-1
v_call: TRBV9
clone_size: -
cdr3_nt: TGTGCCAGCAGCGTGAGCGGGAGGGAATACAATGAGCAGTTCTTC
cdr3_aa: CASSVSGREYNEQFF

d_call: TRBD2
j_call: TRBJ2-7
v_call: TRBV6-5
clone_size: -
cdr3_nt: TGTGCCAGCAGCGCTAGCGGATCGTACGAGCAGTACTTC
cdr3_aa: CASSASGSYEQYF

d_call: -
j_call: TRBJ2-7
v_call: TRBV6-1
clone_size: once
cdr3_nt: TGTGCCAGCAGTGAAATGAGGGGGTACGAGCAGTACTTC
cdr3_aa: CASSEMRGYEQYF

d_call: TRBD1
j_call: TRBJ1-5
v_call: TRBV30
clone_size: -
cdr3_nt: TGTGCCTGGGGACAGGATAGCAATCAGCCCCAGCATTTT
cdr3_aa: CAWGQDSNQPQHF

d_call: -
j_call: TRBJ2-7
v_call: TRBV10-3
clone_size: -
cdr3_nt: TGTGCCATCAGTGTAGGGACAACCTACGAGCAGCACTTC
cdr3_aa: CAISVGTTYEQHF

d_call: TRBD1
j_call: TRBJ1-2
v_call: TRBV28
clone_size: -
cdr3_nt: TGTGCCAGCAGTCTCTCGACAGGGCGGTTTATGGGATACACCTTC
cdr3_aa: CASSLSTGRFMGYTF

d_call: -
j_call: TRBJ1-5
v_call: TRBV28
clone_size: -
cdr3_nt: TGTGCCGGAATGAGGGGGGTGAATCAGCCCCAGCATTTT
cdr3_aa: CAGMRGVNQPQHF

d_call: -
j_call: TRBJ2-7
v_call: TRBV18
clone_size: -
cdr3_nt: TGTGCCAGCTCACCTTCCGGAACCACCCGCCGTAGAGGGCAGTACTTC
cdr3_aa: CASSPSGTTRRRGQYF

d_call: -
j_call: TRBJ1-2
v_call: TRBV28
clone_size: -
cdr3_nt: TGTGCCACTCAGCGGGGCAGGACTACCACCTTC
cdr3_aa: CATQRGRTTTF

d_call: -
j_call: TRBJ1-1
v_call: TRBV7-3
clone_size: -
cdr3_nt: TGTGCCAGCAGCTTAACGGGCAACACTGAAGCTTTCTTT
cdr3_aa: CASSLTGNTEAFF

d_call: TRBD2
j_call: TRBJ2-1
v_call: TRBV6-5
clone_size: -
cdr3_nt: TGTGCCAGCAGTGGACTAGCTGGCTACAATGAGCAGTTCTTC
cdr3_aa: CASSGLAGYNEQFF

d_call: -
j_call: TRBJ1-3
v_call: TRBV5-1
clone_size: few
cdr3_nt: TGCGCCAGCAGCTCTGGACATCGCTCTGGAAACACCATATATTTT
cdr3_aa: CASSSGHRSGNTIYF

d_call: -
j_call: TRBJ2-3
v_call: TRBV5-1
clone_size: -
cdr3_nt: TGCGCCAGCAGCTTGGGGTCCAAAGATACGCAGTATTTT
cdr3_aa: CASSLGSKDTQYF

d_call: -
j_call: TRBJ1-5
v_call: TRBV2
clone_size: -
cdr3_nt: TGTGCCAGCACTACACAGGGTAGCAATCAGCCCCAGCATTTT
cdr3_aa: CASTTQGSNQPQHF

d_call: -
j_call: TRBJ1-4
v_call: TRBV5-1
clone_size: -
cdr3_nt: TGCGCCAGCAGCCCGGTCTCGGGGGCGCAAGAAAAACTGTTTTTT
cdr3_aa: CASSPVSGAQEKLFF

d_call: TRBD1
j_call: TRBJ2-1
v_call: TRBV15
clone_size: -
cdr3_nt: TGTGCCACCAGCGGATTCCCGGGACAGTTCTACAATGAGCAGTTCTTC
cdr3_aa: CATSGFPGQFYNEQFF

d_call: -
j_call: TRBJ1-1
v_call: TRBV5-1
clone_size: few
cdr3_nt: TGCGCCAGCAGCTTGGGGTCGGCAGCCCTGAACACTGAAGCTTTCTTT
cdr3_aa: CASSLGSAALNTEAFF

d_call: TRBD2
j_call: TRBJ2-1
v_call: TRBV9
clone_size: -
cdr3_nt: TGTGCCAGCAGCCCCTTCTACGGGACTAGTTTCTATGAGCAGTTCTTC
cdr3_aa: CASSPFYGTSFYEQFF

d_call: -
j_call: TRBJ2-7
v_call: TRBV7-2
clone_size: -
cdr3_nt: TGTGCCAGCAGCCTCATGGGGGGCTACGAGCAGTACTTC
cdr3_aa: CASSLMGGYEQYF

d_call: -
j_call: TRBJ1-3
v_call: TRBV19
clone_size: -
cdr3_nt: TGTGCCAGTAGTAATCTGGCAGGGGTCGGAAACACCATATATTTT
cdr3_aa: CASSNLAGVGNTIYF

d_call: TRBD1
j_call: TRBJ2-7
v_call: TRBV7-9
clone_size: -
cdr3_nt: TGTGCCAGCAGCTTAGGCGGGACAGGGGTTGGGGAGCAGTACTTC
cdr3_aa: CASSLGGTGVGEQYF

d_call: TRBD2
j_call: TRBJ2-7
v_call: TRBV11-1
clone_size: -
cdr3_nt: TGTGCCAGCAGCCTGACTAGCGGCTACTACGAGCAGTACTTC
cdr3_aa: CASSLTSGYYEQYF

d_call: TRBD2
j_call: TRBJ2-3
v_call: TRBV18
clone_size: -
cdr3_nt: TGTGCCAGCTCACCCCACGGGACTAACACAGATACGCAGTATTTT
cdr3_aa: CASSPHGTNTDTQYF